The T cell receptor (beta chain) described here comes from a study of shared clonotypes between healthy human individuals (TCRdb year 2020). In terms of the full investigation: The cohort included three men and two women between 18 and 49 years of age. Leukapheresis yielded between about 0.85 and 10 billion PBMCs per donor. For each donor, CD4 naive and CD4 memory were each run on three plates, CD8 naive on two plates, and CD8 memory on one plate. Different laboratories and diverse techniques were used to prepare libraries and sequence TCR repertoires, to increase sequencing depth and limit assay-specific biases. To estimate repertoire size and how much clonotypes are shared between individuals, the study performed deep sequencing of blood TCR repertoires from about five healthy adults. Study-wide conclusions, independent of this receptor: Compared with non-shared clonotypes, clonotypes shared by all four sorted-subset donors had higher generation probabilities. Sampling was restricted to blood, and TCR repertoires in tissue are likely to differ from TCR repertoires in blood. Pairwise subsampling led to the expectation that sequencing depth would affect the degree of clonotype sharing among donors. About 5% of naive CD4, roughly 3.6% of naive CD8, about 2.5% of memory CD4, and 0.4% of memory CD8 clonotypes were shared across a few donors. The small number of donors limited the genetic and exposure-history diversity represented. Estimated clonotype richness was generally larger for naive than for memory subsets. Even with the large sequencing depth, rarefaction of the sorted-subset datasets indicated that sequencing was incomplete.

Using the deep immunoSEQ assay, TCR CDR3 regions were amplified from genomic DNA by multiplex PCR. Extracted genomic DNA from each cell subset was spread evenly across all wells of several immunoSEQ 96-well plates, with each plate serving as a replicate. Each replicate PCR for sorted subsets received about 180 ng genomic DNA, equal to about 29,000 T cell genomes. Purified libraries were measured with a Qubit 3.0 fluorometer, size-checked on a Bioanalyzer 2100, and measured again with the KAPA Library Quantification kit. Every immunoSEQ 96-well plate was sequenced on a separate single-read 150-cycle Illumina NextSeq 550 flow cell. The study's processing was this. Because only junctional sequences without quality scores were contained in the immunoSEQ output, filtering matching that applied to full-length reads could not be performed. Sequences were annotated with PyIR, a Python wrapper for IgBLAST v1.9, and V/J genes and CDR3 were assigned using IMGT germline references. Reads were removed for weak V/J assignments (E-value above 1e-6), missing CDR3, stop codons, out-of-frame junctions, or ambiguous translated residues. A V3J clonotype was defined by an identical inferred V gene, J gene, and CDR3 amino acid sequence. Percentage overlap between repertoires was calculated by dividing the number of shared unique clonotypes by the size of the smaller repertoire. Repertoire richness was assessed with RTK rarefaction, the Chao1 estimator, and Recon v2.1 estimates of unobserved clonotypes. OLGA was used to compute generation probabilities for all TCRbeta clonotypes that the gDNA method yielded from a handful of donors. TCRdb took this table from immuneACCESS and kept in-frame rearrangements with V and J called. Such tables lack part of the clones; where checked against another copy, unresolved V genes explain under half of the gap, and the rest is unexplained. The DNA gave D and trimming, while V, J and clone size come from that table. Counted in this sample were some 2.3 million clones; just over 90% of them appeared once. Of the sample, approximately 0.4% falls within the top ten clones.

On this clone itself: Which antigen it targets is not known. Base qualities are not at hand, and no much larger clone is one base apart.

From cysteine to phenylalanine, the CDR3 is 13 amino acids long. Only the CDR3 portion is preserved as DNA: 39 bases, with reading frame beginning at the first base. A distance of 7 bases separates the germline ends of V and J, which lose 5 bases and 3 bases respectively. The germline V gene yields SGHAT for CDR1 and FQNNGV for CDR2. Healthy HIV-negative adults with no recently reported acute infections or vaccinations were included as donors. Every donor was a Caucasian adult residing in Nashville, Tennessee, USA. CD4+ T cells were enriched through magnetic negative selection, after which naive cells were positively selected on CD45RA and the remaining negative fraction served as the memory subset. Blood was obtained by leukapheresis, after which PBMCs were separated by Ficoll-Histopaque density gradient centrifugation and cryopreserved in liquid nitrogen vapor phase. Analytical flow cytometry was used to check the purity and quantity of each magnetically sorted T cell population. Each sorted fraction had its genomic DNA isolated and then quantified by UV absorbance on a Nanodrop 2000c.

The origin of this receptor is a young man in good health. Some clones in this sample may be carry-over from other donors' samples. The material sequenced was naive CD4+ T cells from PBMCs. The label giving this sample's cell subset or site can be read as: CD45RA+ positively selected. The V gene is TRBV11-2 and the J gene is TRBJ2-2; the D gene is unclear. The nucleotides are TGTGCCAGCAGCCTTGGGGACACCGGGGAGCTGTTTTTT. Its protein reads: CASSLGDTGELFF. Outside the CDR3, residues come from the reference TRBV11-2 and TRBJ2-2 proteins, so the full variable domain is: EAGVAQSPRYKIIEKRQSVAFWCNPISGHATLYWYQQILGQGPKLLIQFQNNGVVDDSQLPKDRFSAERLKGVDSTLKIQPAKLEDSAVYLCASSLGDTGELFFGEGSRLTVL.